Described below is a single T cell receptor (beta chain) sequence and its context. Its matching antigen is unknown. These data come from a study of T cell repertoires in cytomegalovirus infection. The wider study: Both recently identified HLA-C-restricted and well-studied HLA-B-restricted CMV epitopes were used in the study. The public TCR beta signatures pointed to both CMV infection and matching HLA type.

Trimming removed 2 bases at V and 0 bases at J, with 7 bases between. CDR3 length: 15 amino acids. Germline lookup yields CDR1 MNHNS and CDR2 SASEGT. MiXCR was run by TCRdb on the reads, yielding one entry per CDR3 protein. This table has some 270,000 distinct CDR3 sequences, approximately 22% appearing once. The study, taken as a whole, reports: Dominating the ex vivo response were HLA-C-restricted CMV-specific TCR beta clonotypes. Pooled public TCR beta family frequency picked out CMV carriers with the relevant HLA.

The clonotype was recovered from a human donor in good health (CMV status not recorded). Some clones in this sample may be carry-over from other donors' samples. The sample here was cultured PBMCs, taken from culture after CMV antigen stimulation. This chain connects TRBV6-1 to TRBJ2-2; D unclear. CDR3 in DNA: TGTGCCAGCAGTGAACAGGCCTCGAACACCGGGGAGCTGTTTTTT. Translated: CASSEQASNTGELFF.